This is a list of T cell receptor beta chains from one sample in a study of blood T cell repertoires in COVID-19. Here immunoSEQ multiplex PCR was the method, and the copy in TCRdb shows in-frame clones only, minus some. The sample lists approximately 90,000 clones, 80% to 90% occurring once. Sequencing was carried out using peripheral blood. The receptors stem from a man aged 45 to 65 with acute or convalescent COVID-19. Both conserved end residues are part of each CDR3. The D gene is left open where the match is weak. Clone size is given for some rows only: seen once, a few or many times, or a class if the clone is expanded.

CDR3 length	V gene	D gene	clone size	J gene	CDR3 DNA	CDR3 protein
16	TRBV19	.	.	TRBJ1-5	TGTGCCAGTAGTTCAACCCTCAGGGGCGGTGTGGCCCCCCAGCATTTT	CASSSTLRGGVAPQHF
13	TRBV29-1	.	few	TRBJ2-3	TGCAGCGTGGACCAAGGGGGAACAGATACGCAGTATTTT	CSVDQGGTDTQYF
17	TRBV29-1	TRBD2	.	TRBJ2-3	TGCAGCGTTGAAGATCAACGGGCGGGGGGGCCGTTGGGTACGCAGTATTTT	CSVEDQRAGGPLGTQYF
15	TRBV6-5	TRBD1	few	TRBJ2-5	TGTGCCAGCAGTCCCACACAGGGGGCCCGGGAGACCCAGTACTTC	CASSPTQGARETQYF
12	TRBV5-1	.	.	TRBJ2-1	TGCGCCAGCAGCGTCGGACTGTTTGAGCAGTTCTTC	CASSVGLFEQFF
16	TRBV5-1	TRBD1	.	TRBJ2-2	TGCGCCAGCAGCCCAGGGGGGACAGGGACTCCCGGGGAGCTGTTTTTT	CASSPGGTGTPGELFF
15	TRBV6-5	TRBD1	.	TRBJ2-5	TGTGCCAGCACCCAGATTACAGGGGCCCAGGAGACCCAGTACTTC	CASTQITGAQETQYF
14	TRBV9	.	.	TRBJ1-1	TGTGCCAGCAGCCGGACCGGGGTGGATACTGAAGCTTTCTTT	CASSRTGVDTEAFF
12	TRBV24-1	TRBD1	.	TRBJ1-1	TGTGCCACCAGGTCGGGACAGGGAGTAGCTTTCTTT	CATRSGQGVAFF
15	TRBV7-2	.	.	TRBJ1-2	TGTGCCAGCAGCTTATCGTTCCGGGAGAACGGTGGCTACACCTTC	CASSLSFRENGGYTF
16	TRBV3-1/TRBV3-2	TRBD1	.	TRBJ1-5	TGTGCCAGCAGCCCCGGACAGGACTATAGCAATCAGCCCCAGCATTTT	CASSPGQDYSNQPQHF
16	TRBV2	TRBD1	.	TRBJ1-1	TGTGCCAGCAGTGTAGCAGGGGGCTCAATGAACACTGAAGCTTTCTTT	CASSVAGGSMNTEAFF
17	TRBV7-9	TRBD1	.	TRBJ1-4	TGTGCCAGCAGCATCCCCCGCCCGAGACAGGGAACTGAAAAACTGTTTTTT	CASSIPRPRQGTEKLFF
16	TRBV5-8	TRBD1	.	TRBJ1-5	TGTGCCAGCAGCTTGGGGGGTCAGGGGGCAGGTCAGCCCCAGCATTTT	CASSLGGQGAGQPQHF
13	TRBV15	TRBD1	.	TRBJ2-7	TGTGCCACCAGCATAGACAGGGGCTACGAGCAGTACTTC	CATSIDRGYEQYF
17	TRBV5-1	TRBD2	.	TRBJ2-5	TGCGCCAGCAGCTTGAGCGGTCGCGGGGGGATACAAGAGACCCAGTACTTC	CASSLSGRGGIQETQYF
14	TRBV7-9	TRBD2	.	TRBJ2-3	TGTGCCAGCAGCCGAAGCGGGGGAACAGATACGCAGTATTTT	CASSRSGGTDTQYF
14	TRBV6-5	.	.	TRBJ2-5	TGTGCCAGCAGGGCCAGGGGACCCCAAGAGACCCAGTACTTC	CASRARGPQETQYF
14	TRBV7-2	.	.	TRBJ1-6	TGTGCCAGCAGCTTACAGGGGTATAATTCACCCCTCCACTTT	CASSLQGYNSPLHF
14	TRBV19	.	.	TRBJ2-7	TGTGCCAGTAGCTCAGGAAGTGCCCCCTACGAGCAGTACTTC	CASSSGSAPYEQYF
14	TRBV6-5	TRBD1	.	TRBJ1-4	TGTGCCAGCAGTCTCAGGGGGCCTAATGAAAAACTGTTTTTT	CASSLRGPNEKLFF
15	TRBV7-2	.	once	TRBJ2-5	TGTGCCAGCAGCTTATCCCTAGGGGGTAGGGAGACCCAGTACTTC	CASSLSLGGRETQYF
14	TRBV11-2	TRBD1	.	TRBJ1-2	TGTGCCAGCAGCTTATCCGACAGGGTAATTGGCTACACCTTC	CASSLSDRVIGYTF
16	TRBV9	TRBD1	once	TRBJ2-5	TGTGCCAGCAGCGTAGGGCAGGGGGCCTACCAAGAGACCCAGTACTTC	CASSVGQGAYQETQYF
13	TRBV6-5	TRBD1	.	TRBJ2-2	TGTGCCAGCAGACCCCAGGGGGTCGGGGAGCTGTTTTTT	CASRPQGVGELFF
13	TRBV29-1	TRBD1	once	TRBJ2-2	TGCAGCGGGGGACAGGGATACACCGGGGAGCTGTTTTTT	CSGGQGYTGELFF
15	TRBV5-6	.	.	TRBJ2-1	TGTGCCAGCAGCTTGGATCCGATAGGGGAGGATGAGCAGTTCTTC	CASSLDPIGEDEQFF
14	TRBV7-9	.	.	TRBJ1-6	TGTGCCAGCAGCTTACTGTCAGGGGAGACACCCCTCCACTTT	CASSLLSGETPLHF
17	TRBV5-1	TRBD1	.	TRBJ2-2	TGCGCCAGCAGCGCGGACAGGGGGACTACGAACACCGGGGAGCTGTTTTTT	CASSADRGTTNTGELFF
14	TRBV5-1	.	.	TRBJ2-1	TGCGCCAGCAGCTTCGACCCGGGGTACAATGAGCAGTTCTTC	CASSFDPGYNEQFF
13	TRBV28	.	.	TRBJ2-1	TGTGCCAGCAATCCTCAGGGTTACAATGAGCAGTTCTTC	CASNPQGYNEQFF
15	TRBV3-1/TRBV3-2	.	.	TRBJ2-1	TGTGCCAGCAGCCAAGACCGGGGTTCCTACAATGAGCAGTTCTTC	CASSQDRGSYNEQFF
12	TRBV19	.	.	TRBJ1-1	TGTGCCAGTAGTGCACTCAACACTGAAGCTTTCTTT	CASSALNTEAFF
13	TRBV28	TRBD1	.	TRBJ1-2	TGTGCCAGCAGTTTGGGACAGAGTAAAGGCTACACCTTC	CASSLGQSKGYTF
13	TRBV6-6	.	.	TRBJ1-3	TGTGCCAGCAGTTCTCCCGGAGGGGACACCATATATTTT	CASSSPGGDTIYF
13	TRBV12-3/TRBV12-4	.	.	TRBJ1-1	TGTGCCAGCAGTTTCCTAAGGAACACTGAAGCTTTCTTT	CASSFLRNTEAFF
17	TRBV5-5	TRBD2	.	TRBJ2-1	TGTGCCAGCAGCTTGGATTCTAGCGGGGGGGCCTGGAATGAGCAGTTCTTC	CASSLDSSGGAWNEQFF
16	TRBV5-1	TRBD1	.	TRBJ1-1	TGCGCCAGCAGTCCATTTGCAGGGGGGAAGAACACTGAAGCTTTCTTT	CASSPFAGGKNTEAFF
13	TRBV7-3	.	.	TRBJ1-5	TGTGCCAGCAGCTTGACAGCTAATCAGCCCCAGCATTTT	CASSLTANQPQHF
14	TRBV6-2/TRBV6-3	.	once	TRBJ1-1	TGTGCCAGCAGTTACTCCGGCCAGGGCACTGAAGCTTTCTTT	CASSYSGQGTEAFF
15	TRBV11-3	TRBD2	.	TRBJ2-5	TGTGCCAGCAGCCGATTTAGCGGGGCCGGGGAGACCCAGTACTTC	CASSRFSGAGETQYF
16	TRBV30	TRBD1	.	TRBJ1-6	TGTGCCTGGACCCCCAAAAAGGGACAGAATAATTCACCCCTCCACTTT	CAWTPKKGQNNSPLHF
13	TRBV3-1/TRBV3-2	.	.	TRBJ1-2	TGTGCCAGCAGCCAAGGGACTGCCAAGGGCTACACCTTC	CASSQGTAKGYTF
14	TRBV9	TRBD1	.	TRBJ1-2	TGTGCCAGCAGTGTCCGGGACAGACCCTATGGCTACACCTTC	CASSVRDRPYGYTF
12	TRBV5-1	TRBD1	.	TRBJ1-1	TGCGCCAGCAGCCAACAGGGGAGGACAGCTTTCTTT	CASSQQGRTAFF
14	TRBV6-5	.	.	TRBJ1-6	TGTGCCAGCAGTTACTCGAGCATTAATTCACCCCTCCACTTT	CASSYSSINSPLHF
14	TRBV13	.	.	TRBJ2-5	TGTGCCAGCAGCTTAGCGGGGTTACAAGAGACCCAGTACTTC	CASSLAGLQETQYF
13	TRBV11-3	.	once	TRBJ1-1	TGTGCCAGCAGCTTAAGAGAGAATAGTGAAGCTTTCTTT	CASSLRENSEAFF
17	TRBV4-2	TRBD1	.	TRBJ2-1	TGTGCCAGCAGCCAAGGGCTTCGGGACAGGGTGGACAATGAGCAGTTCTTC	CASSQGLRDRVDNEQFF
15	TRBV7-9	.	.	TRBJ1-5	TGTGCCAGCAGCTTAGCAGGAGGGGTTAATCAGCCCCAGCATTTT	CASSLAGGVNQPQHF
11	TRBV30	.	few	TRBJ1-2	TGTGCCTGGTCCTCTAACTATGGCTACACCTTC	CAWSSNYGYTF
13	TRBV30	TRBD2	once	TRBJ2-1	TGTGCCTGGAGTGTAATGAGACTAGCGGAGCAGTTCTTC	CAWSVMRLAEQFF
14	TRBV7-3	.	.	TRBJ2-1	TGTGCCAGCAGTCACGAAGGGGTCTACAATGAGCAGTTCTTC	CASSHEGVYNEQFF
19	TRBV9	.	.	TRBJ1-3	TGTGCCAGCAGCGTAGAATTGAGACAAACGACACTCTCTGGAAACACCATATATTTT	CASSVELRQTTLSGNTIYF
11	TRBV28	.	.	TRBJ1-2	TGTGCCAGCAGGCGGAGTAGCGGCTACACCTTC	CASRRSSGYTF